This is a list of T cell receptor beta chains from one sample in a study of control samples from healthy donors and cancer patients. The repertoire was sequenced with immunoSEQ multiplex PCR; TCRdb's copy has only in-frame clones and lacks some. The sample yields just over 150,000 clones, around 90% seen once. Input material: blood. These receptors originate from a man under 40 in good health. CDR3s include the opening cysteine and the closing phenylalanine or tryptophan. The D gene is left open where the match is weak. The size field is filled for only some rows; it gives once, few, many or a size class.

TRBV5-4,TRBJ2-1,-,-,TGTGCCAGCAGCCCCCGTGAGGGTCGTAATGAGCAGTTCTTC,CASSPREGRNEQFF
TRBV5-1,TRBJ2-7,TRBD2,once,TGCGCCAGCAGCCCCGGACTAGCGGGGGCCACCGGGTACTTC,CASSPGLAGATGYF
TRBV5-1,TRBJ2-1,TRBD2,-,TGCGCCAGCAGCTTGAACTTGGCTAGCGGGAGTGGTTACAATGAGCAGTTCTTC,CASSLNLASGSGYNEQFF
TRBV2,TRBJ1-1,-,-,TGTGCCAGCAGTGATGAGTTGATGAACACTGAAGCTTTCTTT,CASSDELMNTEAFF
TRBV12-3/TRBV12-4,TRBJ1-1,-,-,TGTGCCAGCAGTTTGGGCACTCGGTTATATGCTTTCTTT,CASSLGTRLYAFF
TRBV5-4,TRBJ1-6,TRBD1,few,TGTGCCAGCAGCCTGACGACAGGGGGCGAATCACCCCTCCACTTT,CASSLTTGGESPLHF
TRBV7-9,TRBJ1-2,-,-,TGTGCCAGCAGCTTAGGGGAGGGCCTGAACTATGGCTACACCTTC,CASSLGEGLNYGYTF
TRBV11-2,TRBJ2-7,-,-,TGTGCCAGCAGCCCCGGGACCAATAACGAGCAGTACTTC,CASSPGTNNEQYF
TRBV4-3,TRBJ2-1,-,-,TGCGCCAGCAGCCCAGGACTACAATCCTACAATGAGCAGTTCTTC,CASSPGLQSYNEQFF
TRBV19,TRBJ1-1,-,once,TGTGCCAGTAGTCCTATGAACACTGAAGCTTTCTTT,CASSPMNTEAFF
TRBV4-1,TRBJ1-5,-,-,TGCGCCAGCAGCCAAGCGGGCGCCCGGTCTATTAGCAATCAGCCCCAGCATTTT,CASSQAGARSISNQPQHF
TRBV5-6,TRBJ1-6,-,-,TGTGCCAGCAGCTTGTCCCACAGGGACACTTCACCCCTCCACTTT,CASSLSHRDTSPLHF
TRBV15,TRBJ1-2,-,once,TGTGCCACCAGCAGAGAAAGTTGGGGGGCGAAGGGCTACACCTTC,CATSRESWGAKGYTF
TRBV6-6,TRBJ1-2,TRBD1,-,TGTGCCAGCAGCTCCCCCGGACAGGGTAGCTACACCTTC,CASSSPGQGSYTF
TRBV14,TRBJ2-2,-,-,TGTGCCTCCTCCGTTAGGCTTGACACCGGGGAGCTGTTTTTT,CASSVRLDTGELFF
TRBV28,TRBJ1-2,-,-,TGTGCCAGCACCTCCGTAGGACGCGGGGCCGGCTACACCTTC,CASTSVGRGAGYTF
TRBV7-3,TRBJ2-1,TRBD1,-,TGTGCCAGCAGCTTAAGCCCGACAGGGATTCACAATGAGCAGTTCTTC,CASSLSPTGIHNEQFF
TRBV15,TRBJ2-3,-,-,TGTGCCACCAGCAGAGATCCGGGTCCAGATACGCAGTATTTT,CATSRDPGPDTQYF
TRBV28,TRBJ2-7,TRBD2,-,TGTGCCAGCAGTTTCGGGGGGAGCTCCTACGAGCAGTACTTC,CASSFGGSSYEQYF
TRBV13,TRBJ2-5,TRBD2,-,TGTGCCAGCAGCCTTTACGGGGGGGGCGAGACCCAGTACTTC,CASSLYGGGETQYF
TRBV27,TRBJ2-2,-,once,TGTGCCAGCAGTTTAGGAGGGTCCGGGGAGCTGTTTTTT,CASSLGGSGELFF
TRBV6-5,TRBJ2-5,-,-,TGTGCCAGCATGGGAGGCCGTGGAGAGACCCAGTACTTC,CASMGGRGETQYF
TRBV7-8,TRBJ1-1,-,-,TGTGCCAGCAGCTTAGGAGGTCAGGCTCCCACTGAAGCTTTCTTT,CASSLGGQAPTEAFF
TRBV6-6,TRBJ2-7,TRBD2,-,TGTGCCAGCAGTTACCAGCGGGAGATCTACGAGCAGTACTTC,CASSYQREIYEQYF
TRBV13,TRBJ2-1,TRBD1,-,TGTGCCAGCAGCTTAAACCTCTGGGGACAGCCCGTCAACAATGAGCAGTTCTTC,CASSLNLWGQPVNNEQFF
TRBV4-1,TRBJ2-1,-,-,TGCGCCAGCAGATCCGGTAGGGTTATCGGGGGCTTGACGTACAATGAGCAGTTCTTC,CASRSGRVIGGLTYNEQFF
TRBV7-8,TRBJ1-5,TRBD1,-,TGTGCCAGCAGCGCTCAACAGGGGGCGCGGAATCAGCCCCAGCATTTT,CASSAQQGARNQPQHF
TRBV7-8,TRBJ2-7,-,-,TGTGCCAGCAGCTTGGGGCTGGATCCCTACGAGCAGTACTTC,CASSLGLDPYEQYF
TRBV6-6,TRBJ2-3,TRBD2,-,TGTGCCAGCAAAAGGAGCGGGGGGGGCACAGATACGCAGTATTTT,CASKRSGGGTDTQYF
TRBV5-1,TRBJ1-2,-,-,TGCGCCAGCTATTTGGGGCAGGGTACAAACTATGGCTACACCTTC,CASYLGQGTNYGYTF
TRBV6-2/TRBV6-3,TRBJ1-2,-,-,TGTGCCAGCAGTTACCCGGAGTATGGCTACACCTTC,CASSYPEYGYTF
TRBV18,TRBJ2-7,-,few,TGTGCCAGCTCCCTTAAAACCTACGAGCAGTACTTC,CASSLKTYEQYF
TRBV19,TRBJ1-1,TRBD1,-,TGTGCCAGTAGTATGTGGGGGACAGGGAACACTGAAGCTTTCTTT,CASSMWGTGNTEAFF
TRBV19,TRBJ1-3,-,-,TGTGCCAGTAGCCCCGGGACCTCTGGAAACACCATATATTTT,CASSPGTSGNTIYF
TRBV24-1,TRBJ1-5,-,-,TGTGCCACCAGTGATCCTGACCAGCCCCAGCATTTT,CATSDPDQPQHF
TRBV6-5,TRBJ1-3,-,-,TGTGCCACCCAGAAACAGGTTTCTGGAAACACCATATATTTT,CATQKQVSGNTIYF
TRBV7-2,TRBJ2-5,-,-,TGTGCCAGCGTAGGGCAGGGTAGTCTTCAGGAGACCCAGTACTTC,CASVGQGSLQETQYF
TRBV27,TRBJ2-3,TRBD2,-,TGTGCCAGCAGACCGGGACTAGCGGGGTCAGATACGCAGTATTTT,CASRPGLAGSDTQYF
TRBV18,TRBJ2-5,-,-,TGTGCCAGCTCCCCCCGTGGTGACCAAGAGACCCAGTACTTC,CASSPRGDQETQYF
TRBV27,TRBJ2-5,TRBD2,-,TGTGCCAGCAGTGCGTCCGAGCTAGCGGGAAAAGAGACCCAGTACTTC,CASSASELAGKETQYF
TRBV16,TRBJ1-4,TRBD1,-,TGTGCCAGCAGCCGCAGGGGGCCATCAACTAATGAAAAACTGTTTTTT,CASSRRGPSTNEKLFF
TRBV5-4,TRBJ2-2,-,-,TGTGCCAGCAGCGTGGACAGCCGGGAGCTGTTTTTT,CASSVDSRELFF
TRBV11-3,TRBJ1-2,TRBD1,-,TGTGCCAGCAGCCTTTCCGACAGGGTCCTTTTTAACTATGGCTACACCTTC,CASSLSDRVLFNYGYTF
TRBV25-1,TRBJ1-5,-,once,TGTGCCAGCAGTCGAACTGGGAATCAGCCCCAGCATTTT,CASSRTGNQPQHF
TRBV9,TRBJ2-7,TRBD2,-,TGTGCCAGCAGCGTAGCGGGGGCGGGAGGGGCCCCCTACGAGCAGTACTTC,CASSVAGAGGAPYEQYF
TRBV28,TRBJ1-5,TRBD1,-,TGTGCCAGCAGTCCCCTCTCGGGGACAGGGCATTTT,CASSPLSGTGHF
TRBV14,TRBJ2-5,-,-,TGTGCCAGCAGCCACATAACCCGGACTGAAAGAGAAGAGACCCAGTACTTC,CASSHITRTEREETQYF
TRBV3-1/TRBV3-2,TRBJ1-2,-,-,TGTGCCAGCTCTCGGCTCGGGCATGGCTACACCTTC,CASSRLGHGYTF
TRBV2,TRBJ1-4,-,-,TGTGCCAGCACTGGGGGCCCCGCAACTAATGAAAAACTGTTTTTT,CASTGGPATNEKLFF
TRBV19,TRBJ2-1,TRBD2,-,TGTGCCAGTAGTGCTACTAGCGGGGCCACGAATAGGCAGTTCTTC,CASSATSGATNRQFF
TRBV4-1,TRBJ2-7,-,-,TGCGCCAGCAGCCAATCCGACAGGACCAACTACGAGCAGTACTTC,CASSQSDRTNYEQYF
TRBV7-8,TRBJ2-7,TRBD1,-,TGTGCCAGCACCCCCCGGGACAGGGGATACGAGCAGTACTTC,CASTPRDRGYEQYF
TRBV30,TRBJ2-3,TRBD2,-,TGTGCCTGGAGTCGAGGTGGCGGGAGTCGGACAGATACGCAGTATTTT,CAWSRGGGSRTDTQYF
TRBV19,TRBJ2-1,TRBD2,once,TGTGCCACCCAAGCGGGGGGGCACAATGAGCAGTTCTTC,CATQAGGHNEQFF
TRBV18,TRBJ2-5,-,-,TGTGCCAGCTCACCAGGGAAAGAGACCCAGTACTTC,CASSPGKETQYF
TRBV6-1,TRBJ1-6,-,-,TGTGCCAGCAGTGAAATCCCCGCGAGGGAGAATTCACCCCTCCACTTT,CASSEIPARENSPLHF
TRBV30,TRBJ1-2,-,-,TGTGCCTGGAGCCAAACCGGTGGCTACACCTTC,CAWSQTGGYTF
TRBV11-2,TRBJ1-5,-,-,TGTGCCAGCAGCTTAGATGGAAGGTGGCCCCAGCATTTT,CASSLDGRWPQHF
TRBV11-2,TRBJ2-1,-,-,TGTGCCAGCAGCCCCCGTTCCGACAATGAGCAGTTCTTC,CASSPRSDNEQFF
TRBV29-1,TRBJ2-7,-,-,TGCAGCGTTAACTTAGGGGAGCGGATGGGTAAGCAGTACTTC,CSVNLGERMGKQYF